This T cell receptor beta chain comes out of a study of T cells in Graves' hyperthyroidism and ophthalmopathy (dated by TCRdb to about 2019). Describing the broader study: Peripheral blood samples were taken at initial diagnosis, before any treatment was given. To identify distinguishing TCR V-J signatures, a discovery cohort of about 100 patients was used, comprising 40 to 45 with Graves' ophthalmopathy and around 57 with stable Graves' hyperthyroidism. Whether ophthalmopathy could be predicted prospectively was tested in an independent validation cohort made up of some 20 hyperthyroidism patients plus 17 patients who later progressed to ophthalmopathy. For training and testing, the 95 to 100 patients in the discovery cohort were randomly divided in a 7:3 ratio. In about 6 Graves' hyperthyroidism patients, the study also compared T-cell repertoires from thyroid tissue with T-cell repertoires from blood. After blood sampling, hyperthyroidism patients were treated with methimazole at a starting dose of 30 mg daily, and ophthalmopathy patients were treated with high-dose intravenous methylprednisolone. The paper reports TCR Vbeta CDR3 sequencing of 135 peripheral blood samples: some 44 ophthalmopathy, 70 to 85 hyperthyroidism and 17 progressor patients. The research as a whole found: In validation, the model predicted progression to ophthalmopathy with over 65% sensitivity and about 72% specificity, a median of 6.5 months before onset. Ophthalmopathy was separated from stable hyperthyroidism by a 13 V-J signature model, with 85% to 90% sensitivity and about 81% specificity obtained in cross-validation and 80%/75% obtained in testing. Most expanded thyroid clonotypes (frequency above 0.001) were also found in blood, which suggests that blood repertoires may mirror thyroid immune responses. Sample size was not statistically predetermined, and investigators were not blinded to group allocation.

This clonotype appeared a few times. What this receptor recognizes is not known. The input lacks base qualities; no much larger clone sits a single base away. The TCR beta CDR3 regions were amplified from the RNA transcripts. For the first round of RT-PCR on the TCR CDR3, the HTBI primer set was used together with the Qiagen OneStep RT-PCR kit. A second multiplex PCR round built the libraries, followed by size selection and purification. Libraries were sequenced paired-end with 100 bp reads on an Illumina HiSeq2000. The authors processed their data as follows. SOAPnuke was used to process the raw data, removing reads that contained adapters or uncalled bases, had a mean Phred below 15, or lacked an exact match to the constant primer or identifier. COPE v1.2.5 was used to merge high-quality paired reads, and clonotypes were defined as unique nucleotide sequences. MiTCR v1.1 was used to align clonotypes to the IMGT TRBV, TRBD and TRBJ reference segments. Analysis was restricted to V-J combinations with a frequency above 0.0001, which covered about 99% of repertoires. The TCS score was defined as F50 (clonal expansion) divided by E x V (chaos), with BLOSUM62-based TCRdist calculated between CDR3 peptides within each V-J. Welch's t-statistics and random forest reduced fewer than 600 V-J features to 13, which were used in a naive Bayes classifier (R e1071). Using fastp trimming at Q25 and MiXCR clonotype assembly, TCRdb reanalyzed the public sequencing data and kept in-frame beta chains. Duplicate CDR3 protein sequences are folded into a single record with the most common DNA and genes. TCRdb's processing, not the authors' own work, is the source of the V and J calls. Present in this sample are around 370,000 distinct CDR3 sequences, roughly 20% of which were seen just once. The ten top clones hold 35% to 50% of the sample.

Ophthalmopathy patients had moderately to severely active disease, with a Clinical Activity Score of 3 or more, a NOSPECS grade of 4 or more, and a disease duration of less than 3 months. Exclusion was applied to patients with uncontrolled infections, other autoimmune diseases, pregnancy or lactation. Clinical symptoms, serum thyroxine and TRAb, thyroid ultrasound, and orbital computed tomography formed the basis for the diagnoses. PBMCs were separated from roughly 10 ml of fresh peripheral blood using Ficoll-Paque density gradient centrifugation. Trizol reagent was used to extract total RNA, and RNA quality was then checked on an Agilent 2100 Bioanalyzer. Sample: blood. This receptor was obtained from a man aged 18 to 29 with Graves' ophthalmopathy.

The CDR3 region reads CASSEDGVRGGYTF. The nucleotide sequence is TGCGCCAGCAGTGAGGACGGGGTGAGGGGTGGCTACACCTTC. The rearranged chain carries TRBV10-2 and TRBJ1-2; a tentative D call is TRBD1 (5 bases match). V drops 2 bases and J drops 7 bases, leaving 14 bases in between. CDR1 and CDR2 are drawn from the germline V gene: WSHSY, SAAADI. From its cysteine to its phenylalanine, the CDR3 spans 14 amino acids. Just CDR3 DNA is preserved here, 42 bases in frame from base 1.